This record looks at one TCR beta chain sequence and its context. The source of the sample is a study of OX40 agonist ivuxolimab in advanced cancers. Study information: Ivuxolimab doses were 0.01, 0.1, 0.3, 1.5, 3 or 10 mg/kg every 2 weeks.

Assay used: immunoSEQ multiplex PCR; TCRdb lists only in-frame clones, some missing. The table shows under 50,000 clones, with just over 85% occurring only once. V was pared by 6 bases and J by 4 bases, with 12 bases of the junction left unmatched. Germline V lookup: CDR1 KGHSH, CDR2 LQKENI. The CDR3 is 15 amino acids. The chain employs TRBV18 and TRBJ2-7; TRBD1 aligns across 7 bases. Sequenced material: CD4+ or CD8+ T cells sorted from blood, taken in a trial of the OX40 agonist ivuxolimab. The receptor was derived from an adult with an advanced solid tumor such as melanoma, head and neck, liver or kidney cancer. This CDR3 reads CASSQSETGSYEQYF. In DNA form, the CDR3 reads TGTGCCAGCTCTCAATCCGAGACAGGGTCGTACGAGCAGTACTTC.